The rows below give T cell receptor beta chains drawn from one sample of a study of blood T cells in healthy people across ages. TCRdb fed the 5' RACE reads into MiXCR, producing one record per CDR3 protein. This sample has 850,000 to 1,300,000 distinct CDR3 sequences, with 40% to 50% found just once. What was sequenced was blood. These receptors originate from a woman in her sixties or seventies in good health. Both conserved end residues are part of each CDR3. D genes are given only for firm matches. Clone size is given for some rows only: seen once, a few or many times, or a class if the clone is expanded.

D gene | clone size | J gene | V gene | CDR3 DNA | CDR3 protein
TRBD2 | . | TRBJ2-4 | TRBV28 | TGTGCCAGCAGTCTTACCCGGACTAGCCGGGAGCAGTACTTC | CASSLTRTSREQYF
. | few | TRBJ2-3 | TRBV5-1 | TGCGCCAGCAGCTTGCAATCCCAGGGTACGCAGTATTTT | CASSLQSQGTQYF
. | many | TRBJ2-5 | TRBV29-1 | TGCAGCGTTGTACCCCAAGAGACCCAGTACTTC | CSVVPQETQYF
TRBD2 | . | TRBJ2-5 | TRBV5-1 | TGCGCCAGCAGCTTGTGGTCTAGCGGGAGTGGGTCAGAGACCCAGTACTTC | CASSLWSSGSGSETQYF
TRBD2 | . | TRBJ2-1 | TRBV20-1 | TGCAGCGTACCTCGGGAGGCGGCCCCGGATGAGCAGTTCTTC | CSVPREAAPDEQFF
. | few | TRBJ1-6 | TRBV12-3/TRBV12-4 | TGTGCCAGCAGTTGGAAGTATGGTAATTCACCCCTCCACTTT | CASSWKYGNSPLHF
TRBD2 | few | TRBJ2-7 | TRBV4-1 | TGCGCCAGCAGCGGTCTAGCGGGGACAGCCTACGAGCAGTACTTC | CASSGLAGTAYEQYF
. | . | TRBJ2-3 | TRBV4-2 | TGTGCCAGCAGCCAGGCCAGCCCTGGCGCAGATACGCAGTATTTT | CASSQASPGADTQYF
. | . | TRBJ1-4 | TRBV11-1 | TGTGCCAGCAGCACTACATGGGATGAAAAACTGTTTTTT | CASSTTWDEKLFF
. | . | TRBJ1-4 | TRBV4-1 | TGCGCCAGCAGCCAAGATCAGTCGACTAATGAAAAACTGTTTTTT | CASSQDQSTNEKLFF
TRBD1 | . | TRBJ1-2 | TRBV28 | TGTGCCAGCAGGACCGGGACAGGGATGTCTAACTATGGCTACACCTTC | CASRTGTGMSNYGYTF
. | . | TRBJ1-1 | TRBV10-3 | TGTGCCATCAGGGGGGGTTTGGGAAACAGGAATCAGAACACTGAAGCTTTCTTT | CAIRGGLGNRNQNTEAFF
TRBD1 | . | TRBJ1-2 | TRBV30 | TGTGCCTGGAGAGAACAGGGGGCGGATGGCTACACCTTC | CAWREQGADGYTF
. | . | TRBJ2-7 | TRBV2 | TGTGCCAGCAGGCAACAGGGGGGGAACTACGAGCAGTACTTC | CASRQQGGNYEQYF
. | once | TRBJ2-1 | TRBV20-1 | TGCAGTGCTAGCTTCGGGCTCCATAACAATGAGCAGTTCTTC | CSASFGLHNNEQFF
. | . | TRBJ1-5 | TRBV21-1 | TGTGCCAGCAGCAAAGCTCTTTCCAGGGATGGTCAGCCCCAGCATTTT | CASSKALSRDGQPQHF
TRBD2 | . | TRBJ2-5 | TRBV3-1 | TGTGCCGGCAGCCAGCGGGGCGGAGTTGTCGAGGAGACCCAGTACTTC | CAGSQRGGVVEETQYF
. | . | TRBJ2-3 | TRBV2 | TGTGCCAGCAGTTTGGACAGCACACTCACAGATACGCAGTATTTT | CASSLDSTLTDTQYF
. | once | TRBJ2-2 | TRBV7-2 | TGTGCCAGCAGCTTGGCGGCGAGCCCGAACACCGGGGAGCTGTTTTTT | CASSLAASPNTGELFF
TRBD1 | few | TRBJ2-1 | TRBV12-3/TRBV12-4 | TGTGCCAGCAACGCCGGGACAGGCCGTAATGAGCAGTTCTTC | CASNAGTGRNEQFF